Presented here are 19 T cell receptor beta chains from one specimen sequenced in a study of a mutant IDH1 vaccine in newly diagnosed glioma. TCRdb keeps only in-frame clones here, not all; method: immunoSEQ multiplex PCR. The table lists about 59,000 clones, more than 85% of them singletons. The time point here: baseline, week 1 (first vaccination visit). Specified treatment: pre-vaccination baseline after standard-of-care therapy. The material sequenced was PBMCs, taken from a glioma patient treated with radiotherapy, temozolomide or both. The source of these receptors is a man between 45 and 60 years old with glioma.

This chain joins TRBV7-9 and TRBJ1-4; TRBD1 is a possible D gene (6 bases). Germline CDR1 SEHNR, CDR2 FQNEAQ (reference sequence). Trimming stripped 5 bases from V and 6 bases from J, with 13 bases between. CDR3 length: 14 residues. The CDR3: CASSTERTDEKLFF. The CDR3 bases are TGTGCCAGCAGCACAGAGAGGACAGATGAAAAACTGTTTTTT.

J is TRBJ2-7 and V is TRBV4-3; 8 positions agree with TRBD2. CDR1 and CDR2 (germline): LGHNA, YSLEER. V shed 0 bases, J shed 7 bases, and the junction held 11 bases outside the gene matches. CDR3 length equals 16 residues. Written as DNA, the CDR3 is TGCGCCAGCAGCCAAGATTACCAGCGGGGGATGTGGGAGCAGTACTTC. It specifies CASSQDYQRGMWEQYF.

This rearrangement joins TRBV11-2 to TRBJ2-1; D remains ambiguous. Germline values: CDR1 SGHAT, CDR2 FQNNGV. The CDR3 spans 13 residues. The V gene lost 5 bases and the J gene lost 6 bases, with 11 bases spanning the gap. The CDR3 region has the DNA TGTGCCAGCAGCCTGGGCCTCCCCAATGAGCAGTTCTTC. It codes for CASSLGLPNEQFF.

This chain connects TRBV13 to TRBJ2-7; 11 positions agree with TRBD2. The germline V gene encodes CDR1 PRHDT and CDR2 FYEKMQ (reference sequence). The junction had 14 bases not matched to a gene; V was cut back by 5 bases and J by 5 bases. This CDR3 is built from 17 residues. CDR3 loop: CASSPRHSGRAHHEQYF. The CDR3 bases are TGTGCCAGCAGCCCCCGGCATAGCGGGAGGGCCCACCACGAGCAGTACTTC.

The gene calls are TRBV4-1 and TRBJ2-5, with 7 bases lining up with TRBD1. The ends lost 1 base at V and 8 bases at J; junction bases unmatched: 7. Germline CDR1 and CDR2: MGHRA and YSYEKL. This CDR3 spans 14 amino acids. As DNA, the CDR3 is TGCGCCAGCAGCCAAGTCATGACAGGGATAACCCAGTACTTC. It yields the protein CASSQVMTGITQYF.

The chain recombines TRBV9 with TRBJ2-1; 7 bases map to TRBD2. The CDR3 has 15 amino acids. J lost 3 bases, V lost 0 bases, and 3 bases had no gene match. Germline CDR1 reads SGDLS; CDR2 reads YYNGEE. The CDR3 bases are TGTGCCAGCAGCGTAGGGGGGGGGAGCTACAATGAGCAGTTCTTC. This encodes CASSVGGGSYNEQFF.

The chain couples TRBV5-6 to TRBJ1-1, with D hard to call. The length of the CDR3 is 14 residues. Trimming removed 0 bases at V and 6 bases at J, with 12 bases between. The germline CDR1 and CDR2 sequences are SGHDT and YYEEEE. The CDR3 is CASSLGGFFAEAFF. DNA for the CDR3: TGTGCCAGCAGCTTGGGAGGGTTTTTCGCTGAAGCTTTCTTT. Filled out from reference TRBV5-6 and TRBJ1-1, the complete variable domain reads DAGVTQSPTHLIKTRGQQVTLRCSPKSGHDTVSWYQQALGQGPQFIFQYYEEEERQRGNFPDRFSGHQFPNYSSELNVNALLLGDSALYLCASSLGGFFAEAFFGQGTRLTVV.

This sequence joins TRBV6-5 and TRBJ1-1; TRBD1 might be the D (6 bases). The CDR3 has 15 residues. Germline-derived CDR1 and CDR2 are MNHEY and SVGAGI. Trimming cost V 7 bases and J 0 bases, with 15 bases left between them. The CDR3 here is CASTIGGGMNTEAFF. CDR3 bases: TGTGCCAGCACTATAGGAGGGGGAATGAACACTGAAGCTTTCTTT.

V gene TRBV28 combines with J gene TRBJ2-7; the D is unclear. The CDR3 spans 14 residues. Germline V gives CDR1 MDHEN, CDR2 SYDVKM. Deletions cut 2 bases from V and 0 bases from J, with 8 bases between. The CDR3 sequence: CASSLPQLSYEQYF. DNA for the CDR3: TGTGCCAGCAGTTTACCGCAGCTCTCCTACGAGCAGTACTTC.

The chain carries TRBV27 and TRBJ1-4, with D uncertain. This CDR3 has 14 residues. Germline lookup yields CDR1 MNHEY and CDR2 SMNVEV (reference sequence). Trimming stripped 2 bases from V and 7 bases from J, with 11 bases between. The CDR3 region has the DNA TGTGCCAGCAGTTTAATTGGGAGTTCTGAAAAACTGTTTTTT. It is translated as CASSLIGSSEKLFF. The full variable domain, completed using reference TRBV27 and TRBJ1-4, is EAQVTQNPRYLITVTGKKLTVTCSQNMNHEYMSWYRQDPGLGLRQIYYSMNVEVTDKGDVPEGYKVSRKEKRNFPLILESPSPNQTSLYFCASSLIGSSEKLFFGSGTQLSVL.

Points on this clone: A read error may produce the germline difference seen at one junction end. This chain links TRBV28 with TRBJ2-7, with D tentatively TRBD1 (6 bases). The CDR3 is made up of 12 amino acids. CDR1 is MDHEN and CDR2 is SYDVKM in the germline V gene. In DNA, the CDR3 is TGTGCCAGCAGTCCCCCCAGGGGCGGACAGCACTTC. Translation gives CASSPPRGGQHF. The whole variable domain, remainder taken from reference TRBV28 and TRBJ2-7, is DVKVTQSSRYLVKRTGEKVFLECVQDMDHENMFWYRQDPGLGLRLIYFSYDVKMKEKGDIPEGYSVSREKKERFSLILESASTNQTSMYLCASSPPRGGQHFGPGTRLTVT.

The gene calls are TRBV2 and TRBJ1-4; D is unresolved. CDR3 length: 15 amino acids. The ends were cut back, 6 bases at V and 7 bases at J, with 18 bases in the middle. Germline V gives CDR1 SNHLY, CDR2 FYNNEI. CDR3 DNA: TGTGCCAGCAGGGCGAACAGTGCCACCGTTGAAAAACTGTTTTTT. It is translated as CASRANSATVEKLFF. Combining the CDR3 with reference TRBV2 and TRBJ1-4 gives the whole variable domain EPEVTQTPSHQVTQMGQEVILRCVPISNHLYFYWYRQILGQKVEFLVSFYNNEISEKSEIFDDQFSVERPDGSNFTLKIRSTKLEDSAMYFCASRANSATVEKLFFGSGTQLSVL.

This chain uses TRBV15 with TRBJ2-1; possible D gene TRBD1, 8 bases. Trimming removed 1 base at V and 8 bases at J, with 15 bases between. The CDR3 covers 15 residues. From germline, CDR1 is LNHNV and CDR2 YYDKDF (reference sequence). The CDR3 is CATSRVRTGRDEQFF. The CDR3 DNA follows: TGTGCCACCAGCAGAGTTAGGACAGGGAGGGATGAGCAGTTCTTC.

The chain employs TRBV19 and TRBJ2-3; weak D call: TRBD2 (6 bases). The CDR3 extends over 13 amino acids. Germline V gene lookup returns CDR1 LNHDA and CDR2 SQIVND (reference sequence). V gave up 5 bases and J gave up 5 bases, with 11 bases separating them. CDR3 protein: CASSWRAGDTQYF. As DNA, the CDR3 is TGTGCCAGTAGTTGGAGAGCGGGAGATACGCAGTATTTT.

The rearrangement joins TRBV9 to TRBJ2-2, with a weak D call TRBD1 (6 bases). V was pared by 3 bases and J by 5 bases, with 14 bases between. The CDR3 consists of 15 residues. CDR1 SGDLS and CDR2 YYNGEE come from the germline V gene. This CDR3 reads CASSGVTGRTGELFF. The CDR3 DNA follows: TGTGCCAGCAGCGGGGTGACAGGTCGGACCGGGGAGCTGTTTTTT.

This chain connects TRBV7-8 to TRBJ2-4; the D is unclear. The CDR3 is made up of 20 amino acids. V gave up 5 bases and J gave up 0 bases, with 26 bases separating them. Germline CDR1 reads SGHVS; CDR2 reads FQNEAQ. CDR3 nucleotide sequence: TGTGCCAGCAGCGACACGGCCGGGTCCACAACAATCCTAGCCAAAAACATTCAGTACTTC. As protein: CASSDTAGSTTILAKNIQYF.

The chain couples TRBV10-1 to TRBJ2-3; D assignment may be TRBD1 or TRBD2 (5 bases each). Trimming left V 2 bases short and J 2 bases short, with 11 bases between. Germline assignment: CDR1 WNHNN and CDR2 SYGVQD (reference sequence). CDR3 length: 15 amino acids. The CDR3 DNA sequence: TGCGCCAGCAGTGAGAGGGACCTAAACACAGATACGCAGTATTTT. As protein: CASSERDLNTDTQYF.

The rearrangement uses TRBV11-2 and TRBJ2-2; possibly TRBD2 for D (6 bases). Germline V gives CDR1 SGHAT, CDR2 FQNNGV. The CDR3 sequence is 17 residues long. Trimming took 4 bases from V and 6 from J, leaving 21 bases between them. The CDR3: CASSWGEAGRHSGELFF. CDR3 coding DNA: TGTGCCAGCAGCTGGGGGGAGGCGGGGCGACATTCCGGGGAGCTGTTTTTT.

The gene calls are TRBV7-2 and TRBJ2-5, with TRBD1 as a possible D gene (6 bases). The CDR3 is 15 amino acids. Trimming shortened V by 5 bases and J by 7 bases, and 20 bases separated the two germline ends. Germline V lookup: CDR1 SGHTA, CDR2 FQGNSA. As DNA, the CDR3 is TGTGCCAGCAGCGAAAAACAGGGTGGCACGGGGACCCAGTACTTC. Translation gives CASSEKQGGTGTQYF.